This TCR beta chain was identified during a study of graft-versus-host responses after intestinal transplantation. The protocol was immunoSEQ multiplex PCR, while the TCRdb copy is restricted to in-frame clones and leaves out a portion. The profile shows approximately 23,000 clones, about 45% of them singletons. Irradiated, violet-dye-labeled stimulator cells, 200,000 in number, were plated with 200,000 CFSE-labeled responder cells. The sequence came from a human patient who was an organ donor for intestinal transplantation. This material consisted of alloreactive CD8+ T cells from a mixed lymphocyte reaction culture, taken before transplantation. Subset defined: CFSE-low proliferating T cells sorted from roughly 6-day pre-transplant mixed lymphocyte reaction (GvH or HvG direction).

The CDR3: CASTFGTGELFF. The CDR3 nucleotides read TGTGCCAGCACCTTTGGGACCGGGGAGCTGTTTTTT. The V gene is TRBV28, the J gene TRBJ2-2; D remains ambiguous. CDR1 and CDR2 (germline): MDHEN, SYDVKM. V lost 7 bases to trimming and J lost 5 bases, with 8 bases between them. This CDR3 region has 12 residues.